This paragraph reports one TCR beta chain. Its cognate antigen is unknown. The study ran its PCR with 60 Vbeta and 13 Jbeta primers. Here immunoSEQ multiplex PCR was the method, and the copy in TCRdb shows in-frame clones only, minus some. The data contain 110,000 or so clones, over 75% of them singletons. This sample stems from a study of cytomegalovirus exposure and HLA in healthy donors. In the study overall: HLA-typed donors were the source of roughly 85 million unique TCRs held in an early data release. Regarding the study as a whole: Other equally common chains were less clonally expanded than HLA-associated TCR beta chains, a later analysis showed. For TCR beta chains, V- and J-gene trimming was later linked to a missense DCLRE1C variant.

Germline loops: CDR1 SNHLY, CDR2 FYNNEI. V was pared by 6 bases and J by 3 bases, with 9 bases between. The CDR3 is made up of 13 amino acids. The sequenced sample was PBMCs. The receptor comes from a woman aged 25-40 years in good health and CMV-seropositive. The chain joins TRBV2 to TRBJ1-5; D perhaps matches TRBD1 (6 bases). CDR3 loop: CASRRQDNQPQHF. CDR3 DNA sequence: TGTGCCAGCAGAAGACAGGACAATCAGCCCCAGCATTTT.